Given below is one TCR beta chain in context. The data belong to a study of blood T cell repertoires in COVID-19. Study summary: Some COVID-19 samples were acute and others convalescent; all came from the United States, Italy and Spain. The cDNA or gDNA used as material had been derived from T cells, B-cell-depleted T cells, or PBMCs.

As processed by the authors: Amplification with reference gene primers provided the estimates of nucleated cell counts. Some clones are missing from TCRdb's copy, which holds only in-frame ones; the method was immunoSEQ multiplex PCR. That table furnishes V, J and clone size, whereas the DNA furnished D and trimming. The sample holds some 93,000 clones, about 88% seen once. In germline, CDR1 is LGHNA, CDR2 YSLEER. V lost 1 base to trimming and J lost 7 bases, with 8 bases between them. The CDR3 length is 13 residues. The genes are TRBV4-3 and TRBJ1-5; D is possibly TRBD1 (6 bases). Sample: peripheral blood. This clonotype was obtained from a man aged 55 to 70 with acute or convalescent COVID-19. CDR3 protein: CASSQVQGQPQHF. The CDR3 bases are TGCGCCAGCAGCCAAGTCCAGGGGCAGCCCCAGCATTTT.